This passage covers 23 T cell receptor beta chains from one sample sequenced in a study of T-cell reconstitution after alpha-beta-depleted transplantation in children. Unique molecular identifiers were incorporated during preparation of the TCRbeta library. Using its own MiXCR run on the PCR reads, TCRdb lists one record per CDR3 protein. The repertoire holds 550,000 to 800,000 distinct CDR3 sequences, with about an eighth as singletons. The specimen comprised PBMCs, sampled before TCRalphabeta/CD19-depleted stem cell transplant. These receptors were collected from a girl aged 2-10 years with congenital amegakaryocytic thrombocytopenia, due to receive a stem cell transplant.

This clonotype was recorded at least ten times. The chain carries TRBV25-1 and TRBJ2-3; D not resolved. Germline assignment: CDR1 MGHDK and CDR2 SYGVNS. There are 17 residues in the CDR3. Trimming removed 10 bases from V and 3 bases from J, with 26 bases in between. The CDR3 sequence: CATSVARQRRATDTQYF. CDR3 in DNA: TGTGCCACCTCGGTAGCCCGGCAGAGAAGGGCAACAGATACGCAGTATTTT.

This clonotype has at least ten counts. The chain carries TRBV20-1 and TRBJ1-2, with 10 bases aligning to TRBD1. V lost 6 bases to trimming and J lost 5 bases; unmatched junction nucleotides: 6. The CDR3 is made up of 13 amino acids. Germline CDR1 DFQATT, CDR2 SNEGSKA (reference sequence). CDR3 nucleotide sequence: TGCAGTGCATTAGACAGGGGGCTTTATGGCTACACCTTC. Protein product: CSALDRGLYGYTF.

This clonotype was counted between two and nine times. This CDR3 is CSARDQFAGHNEQFF. CDR3 in DNA: TGCAGTGCTAGAGATCAGTTTGCCGGACACAATGAGCAGTTCTTC. The J gene is TRBJ2-1, the V gene TRBV20-1; D gene uncertain. V was trimmed by 0 bases and J by 5 bases, leaving 14 bases between them. Germline assignment: CDR1 DFQATT and CDR2 SNEGSKA (reference sequence). This CDR3 region has 15 residues.

This clonotype came up many times. The chain is built from TRBV20-1 and TRBJ2-1; 7 nucleotides match TRBD1. This CDR3 comprises 14 residues. Germline-derived CDR1 and CDR2 are DFQATT and SNEGSKA (reference sequence). V was clipped by 5 bases and J by 5 bases; unmatched bases: 9. As DNA, the CDR3 is TGCAGTGCTCTAACCGGGACAGCCAACAATGAGCAGTTCTTC. Its protein product is CSALTGTANNEQFF.

The chain combines TRBV5-1 with TRBJ2-3; TRBD2 matches 14 bases. V lost 3 bases and J lost 5; bases outside the gene matches: 5. Germline CDR1 reads SGHRS; CDR2 reads YFSETQ. This CDR3 has 16 amino acids. DNA of the CDR3: TGCGCCAGCAGCTCGTGGGGACTAGCGGGAGAAGATACGCAGTATTTT. Translating it yields CASSSWGLAGEDTQYF.

The chain is built from TRBV5-1 and TRBJ1-2; D is ambiguous. CDR3 size: 13 residues. V lost 3 bases to trimming and J lost 4 bases, with 10 bases between them. Germline loops: CDR1 SGHRS, CDR2 YFSETQ. The CDR3 nucleotides read TGCGCCAGCAGCTGGACGGACTCCTATGGCTACACCTTC. Protein product: CASSWTDSYGYTF. Full variable domain (missing parts from reference TRBV5-1 and TRBJ1-2): KAGVTQTPRYLIKTRGQQVTLSCSPISGHRSVSWYQQTPGQGLQFLFEYFSETQRNKGNFPGRFSGRQFSNSRSEMNVSTLELGDSALYLCASSWTDSYGYTFGSGTRLTVV.

Remarks on this clonotype: This may arise from a read error, as a much more abundant clone is one base away. The chain recombines TRBV20-1 with TRBJ1-5, with 7 bases identical to TRBD1. Germline loops: CDR1 DFQATT, CDR2 SNEGSKA (reference sequence). V lost 4 bases to trimming and J lost 6 bases; unmatched junction nucleotides: 9. The CDR3 covers 14 residues. CDR3 nucleotide sequence: TGCAGTGCTACAGCCGGGGCAGGGGGTCAGCCCCAGCATTTT. Protein sequence: CSATAGAGGQPQHF.

CDR3 DNA: TGTGCCAGCAGCAAAACCGGGGGGGTAGCTGGGGCCAACGTCCTGACTTTC. Translating gives CASSKTGGVAGANVLTF. The chain combines TRBV2 with TRBJ2-6; the match to TRBD2 covers 8 bases. Germline V CDR1 and CDR2: SNHLY, FYNNEI. There are 17 residues in the CDR3. Trimming cost V 6 bases and J 2 bases; bases outside gene matches: 9. The full variable domain, in which reference TRBV2 and TRBJ2-6 provide the parts outside the CDR3, is EPEVTQTPSHQVTQMGQEVILRCVPISNHLYFYWYRQILGQKVEFLVSFYNNEISEKSEIFDDQFSVERPDGSNFTLKIRSTKLEDSAMYFCASSKTGGVAGANVLTFGAGSRLTVL.

This clonotype was recorded at least ten times. The rearrangement uses TRBV5-1 and TRBJ2-2, with D hard to call. V was trimmed by 8 bases and J by 4 bases, leaving 15 bases between them. The CDR3 totals 14 residues. Germline CDR1 reads SGHRS; CDR2 reads YFSETQ. CDR3 nucleotides: TGCGCCAGTGGAGTCCGACCACGCACCGGGGAGCTGTTTTTT. As protein: CASGVRPRTGELFF.

The gene calls are TRBV18 and TRBJ2-3; 8 bases line up with TRBD2. This CDR3 comprises 16 residues. The ends lost 0 bases at V and 2 bases at J; junction bases unmatched: 4. CDR1 and CDR2 from the germline V gene are KGHSH and LQKENI. The CDR3 protein is CASSPPTSGLTDTQYF. In nucleotides, the CDR3 is TGTGCCAGCTCACCACCCACTAGCGGTCTCACAGATACGCAGTATTTT. Full variable domain (remainder filled in from reference TRBV18 and TRBJ2-3): NAGVMQNPRHLVRRRGQEARLRCSPMKGHSHVYWYRQLPEEGLKFMVYLQKENIIDESGMPKERFSAEFPKEGPSILRIQQVVRGDSAAYFCASSPPTSGLTDTQYFGPGTRLTVL.

This clonotype turned up a few times. This chain joins TRBV6-1 and TRBJ2-1, with TRBD2 matching over 12 bases. Germline V lookup: CDR1 MNHNS, CDR2 SASEGT. V was clipped by 4 bases and J by 7 bases; unmatched bases: 2. The CDR3 extends over 14 amino acids. CDR3 DNA: TGTGCCAGCAGTGTAACTAGCGGGGGGAATGAGCAGTTCTTC. Translation gives CASSVTSGGNEQFF.

There are many counts of this clonotype. V and J are TRBV24-1 and TRBJ1-5; D is unclear. The germline V and J ends were trimmed by 9 bases and 2 bases, with 7 bases remaining between them. Germline CDR1 is KGHDR and CDR2 is SFDVKD. This CDR3 has 12 residues. CDR3 sequence reads: CATANGNQPQHF. The CDR3 DNA sequence: TGTGCCACCGCCAATGGCAATCAGCCCCAGCATTTT.

The table lists this clonotype with many counts. The CDR3 DNA reads as TGCGCCAGCAGCTTGGTAGCGTGGGATGAGCAGTTCTTC. Its translation is CASSLVAWDEQFF. The V and J genes are TRBV5-1 and TRBJ2-1; tentative D call: TRBD2 (5 bases). Germline values: CDR1 SGHRS, CDR2 YFSETQ. V lost 0 bases and J lost 8, with 9 bases in between. This CDR3 region has 13 residues. Complete variable domain (other parts from reference TRBV5-1 and TRBJ2-1): KAGVTQTPRYLIKTRGQQVTLSCSPISGHRSVSWYQQTPGQGLQFLFEYFSETQRNKGNFPGRFSGRQFSNSRSEMNVSTLELGDSALYLCASSLVAWDEQFFGPGTRLTVL.

This clonotype showed up just a few times. This sequence joins TRBV5-6 and TRBJ2-1; 12 bases map to TRBD1. Germline trimming cut 7 bases from V and 2 bases from J; bases unmatched to any gene: 10. This CDR3 contains 17 residues. Germline assignment: CDR1 SGHDT and CDR2 YYEEEE. CDR3 protein: CASSGTGGAGTYNEQFF. In DNA form, the CDR3 reads TGTGCCAGCTCCGGGACAGGGGGCGCGGGGACCTACAATGAGCAGTTCTTC.

The sample holds a few counts of this clonotype. The chain has TRBV12-3 or TRBV12-4 and TRBJ1-1; D gene unclear. The CDR3 is 14 residues long. The V end lost 3 bases, the J end lost 5 bases, and 13 bases lay between the germline ends. The CDR3 DNA reads TGTGCCAGCAGTTTGGACCCCGGTCGGACTGAAGCTTTCTTT. It translates to CASSLDPGRTEAFF.

The rearrangement links TRBV30 to TRBJ2-5; tentatively, D is TRBD1 or TRBD2 (5 bases each). This CDR3 contains 14 residues. Germline V gene sequence: CDR1 GTSNPN, CDR2 SVGIG (reference sequence). V lost 3 bases and J lost 0, with 11 bases in between. CDR3 DNA sequence: TGTGCCTGGAGACGGGGCGGCCACCAAGAGACCCAGTACTTC. This sequence encodes CAWRRGGHQETQYF. Combining the CDR3 with reference TRBV30 and TRBJ2-5 gives the whole variable domain SQTIHQWPATLVQPVGSPLSLECTVEGTSNPNLYWYRQAAGRGLQLLFYSVGIGQISSEVPQNLSASRPQDRQFILSSKKLLLSDSGFYLCAWRRGGHQETQYFGPGTRLLVL.

This clonotype was picked up many times. Germline is not matched at one junction end, which may reflect a read error. The chain carries TRBV12-3 or TRBV12-4 and TRBJ2-7, with 9 bases identical to TRBD1. The CDR3 has 12 residues. The CDR3 DNA reads as TGTGCCAGCAGTTTAGGGGACAGGGTTGTTGACTTC. Translating gives CASSLGDRVVDF.

This clonotype appeared many times. The J gene is TRBJ2-3, the V gene TRBV24-1, with D perhaps TRBD1 (6 bases). Germline V gene lookup returns CDR1 KGHDR and CDR2 SFDVKD. The germline V and J ends were trimmed by 5 bases and 2 bases, with 13 bases remaining between them. The CDR3 consists of 15 residues. The CDR3 here is CATSGGTGITDTQYF. The CDR3 DNA reads TGTGCCACCAGTGGGGGAACAGGGATCACAGATACGCAGTATTTT.

The chain uses TRBV19 and TRBJ2-7; D ambiguous. Trimming cost V 5 bases and J 1 base, with 24 bases left between them. Germline V gene data show CDR1 as LNHDA and CDR2 as SQIVND (reference sequence). This CDR3 comprises 18 residues. CDR3 protein: CASSRAIVGQRKSYEQYF. The DNA for the CDR3 is TGTGCCAGTAGTCGGGCTATTGTCGGGCAGAGGAAATCCTACGAGCAGTACTTC.

This clonotype occurred many times. The V and J genes are TRBV29-1 and TRBJ2-3; 7 bases agree with TRBD2. Trimming removed 6 bases from V and 4 bases from J; junction bases left unmatched: 16. The germline V gene encodes CDR1 SQVTM and CDR2 ANQGSEA. The CDR3 length is 16 residues. The CDR3 DNA reads as TGCAGCGTAGATTCCTCGGGGAGGGGACGCGCAGATACGCAGTATTTT. It encodes CSVDSSGRGRADTQYF.

This clonotype has just a few counts. The chain is built from TRBV20-1 and TRBJ1-5; D is unresolved. With 6 bases removed from V and 0 bases from J, the gap between germline ends came to 9 bases. Germline V CDR1 and CDR2: DFQATT, SNEGSKA (reference sequence). The CDR3 spans 13 residues. CDR3 protein: CSASRNSNQPQHF. The CDR3 coding sequence is TGCAGTGCCTCGAGAAATAGCAATCAGCCCCAGCATTTT.

CDR3 in DNA: TGCAGTGCGTATATAGCGGCTCGTTCTAGCAGTGAGCAGTTCTTC. Its translation: CSAYIAARSSSEQFF. V gene TRBV20-1 combines with J gene TRBJ2-1; D possibly corresponds to TRBD2 (6 bases). The ends were cut back, 6 bases at V and 9 bases at J, with 24 bases in the middle. Per the germline V gene, CDR1 is DFQATT and CDR2 is SNEGSKA (reference sequence). This CDR3 comprises 15 residues.

This clonotype was counted ten times or more. This rearrangement joins TRBV11-2 to TRBJ2-2; no firm D call. Trimming shortened V by 5 bases and J by 8 bases, and 9 bases separated the two germline ends. Germline-derived CDR1 and CDR2 are SGHAT and FQNNGV. This CDR3 spans 12 amino acids. The CDR3 sequence is CASSIGMGELFF. For the CDR3, the DNA is TGTGCCAGCAGCATCGGAATGGGGGAGCTGTTTTTT.